Below are 21 T cell receptor beta chains sequenced from a single sample in a study of T cell repertoires in cytomegalovirus infection. TCRdb recomputed calls from the reads with MiXCR, one row per CDR3 protein. The sample carries under 800,000 distinct CDR3 sequences, 20% to 25% recorded once. Sequencing input: CD8+ T cells from PBMCs. The receptors derive from a human donor in good health (CMV status not recorded). Some clones in this sample may be carry-over from other donors' samples.

Many counts were recorded for this clonotype. The J gene is TRBJ2-1, the V gene TRBV4-3; D might be TRBD1 (7 bases). Germline V CDR1 and CDR2: LGHNA, YSLEER. The CDR3 totals 15 residues. The V end was cut by 0 bases, the J end by 3 bases, with 9 bases between. In DNA, the CDR3 is TGCGCCAGCAGCCAAGATCAGGGGGGCTACAATGAGCAGTTCTTC. It translates to CASSQDQGGYNEQFF.

This clonotype came up many times. DNA of the CDR3: TGTGCCAGCAGCTTACCCATTGGACAGGGACTAAGCTATGGCTACACCTTC. Residues: CASSLPIGQGLSYGYTF. The chain links TRBV7-8 to TRBJ1-2; 8 bases map to TRBD1. The CDR3 covers 17 residues. The V gene's germline CDR1 is SGHVS and CDR2 FQNEAQ. V was clipped by 2 bases and J by 4 bases; unmatched bases: 12.

The chain recombines TRBV4-1 with TRBJ2-1; no definite D call. V lost 3 bases and J 8 bases, leaving 11 bases between the germline ends. The germline V gene has CDR1 MGHRA and CDR2 YSYEKL. The CDR3 contains 13 residues. CDR3 residues: CASSHGADDEQFF. The DNA for the CDR3 is TGCGCCAGCAGCCATGGAGCCGATGATGAGCAGTTCTTC.

V usage is TRBV28 and J usage is TRBJ1-2; D is ambiguous. The CDR3 spans 14 residues. Trimming took off 3 bases at V and 5 bases at J, with 13 bases between the two ends. Germline-derived CDR1 and CDR2 are MDHEN and SYDVKM. CDR3 in amino acids: CASSFWGVEYGYTF. The CDR3 DNA follows: TGTGCCAGCAGTTTTTGGGGAGTAGAATATGGCTACACCTTC.

This clonotype was detected a few times. The rearrangement joins TRBV20-1 to TRBJ2-1; the D gene is possibly TRBD2 (5 bases). The CDR3 consists of 16 residues. V was cut by 1 base and J by 1 base, with 14 bases left in between. CDR1 is DFQATT and CDR2 is SNEGSKA in the germline V gene (reference sequence). The CDR3 sequence is CSARVASPISYNEQFF. The CDR3 coding sequence is TGCAGTGCTAGAGTGGCTAGCCCAATATCCTACAATGAGCAGTTCTTC.

In its sample, this clonotype was seen a few times. The V gene is TRBV11-2, the J gene TRBJ2-1; 8 bases map to TRBD2. Germline CDR1 and CDR2: SGHAT and FQNNGV. The junction had 10 bases not matched to a gene; V was cut back by 5 bases and J by 7 bases. The CDR3 is 15 residues long. CDR3 sequence reads: CASSRGAGGPNEQFF. CDR3 nucleotide sequence: TGTGCCAGCAGCCGGGGTGCGGGGGGCCCTAATGAGCAGTTCTTC.

This clonotype was detected many times. The chain carries TRBV7-8 and TRBJ1-1; D not certain. This CDR3 spans 15 amino acids. The germline gives CDR1 SGHVS, CDR2 FQNEAQ. V dropped 4 bases and J dropped 1 base, with 13 bases sitting between them. The CDR3 loop reads CASSSPGWRNTEAFF. CDR3 nucleotide sequence: TGTGCCAGCAGCTCCCCTGGATGGAGGAACACTGAAGCTTTCTTT. The whole variable domain, remainder taken from reference TRBV7-8 and TRBJ1-1, is GAGVSQSPRYKVAKRGQDVALRCDPISGHVSLFWYQQALGQGPEFLTYFQNEAQLDKSGLPSDRFFAERPEGSVSTLKIQRTQQEDSAVYLCASSSPGWRNTEAFFGQGTRLTVV.

In this sample, this clonotype turned up a few times. The chain's CDR3 is CASSRRGDGLSDTQYF. The DNA for the CDR3 is TGTGCCAGCAGCCGACGGGGGGACGGTCTATCCGATACGCAGTATTTT. This rearrangement joins TRBV14 to TRBJ2-3, with 7 bases identical to TRBD2. The CDR3 loop spans 16 amino acids. The V gene's germline CDR1 is SGHDN and CDR2 FVKESK. Trimming at V came to 4 bases and at J to 6 bases, leaving 13 bases not matched to a gene.

This clonotype was seen repeatedly, ten times or more. The chain combines TRBV28 with TRBJ2-7; 9 bases map to TRBD1. The germline gives CDR1 MDHEN, CDR2 SYDVKM. This CDR3 has 13 amino acids. With 4 bases clipped from V and 6 bases from J, the junction kept 4 bases outside the gene matches. CDR3 in DNA: TGTGCCAGCAGTTGGAGGGACAGGGCCGAGCAGTACGTC. Translating it yields CASSWRDRAEQYV.

In its sample, this clonotype was seen many times. The J gene is TRBJ1-1, the V gene TRBV7-6, with D uncertain. The CDR3 consists of 13 residues. CDR1 SGHVS and CDR2 FNYEAQ come from the germline V gene. V was shortened by 7 bases and J by 1 base, with 10 bases between the two germline ends. The CDR3 DNA reads TGTGCCAGCACCCTAAACAGGAACACTGAAGCTTTCTTT. It translates to CASTLNRNTEAFF.

The V and J genes are TRBV7-9 and TRBJ1-2; D unresolved. Germline V gives CDR1 SEHNR, CDR2 FQNEAQ (reference sequence). The V gene lost 4 bases and the J gene lost 6 bases, with 21 bases spanning the gap. There are 16 residues in the CDR3. The DNA of the CDR3 is TGTGCCAGCAGCTCGCTGTTCGAAACGGCACTTGATGGCTACACCTTC. As protein: CASSSLFETALDGYTF.

This chain connects TRBV20-1 to TRBJ1-2; the D is unclear. The germline V and J ends were trimmed by 0 bases and 4 bases, with 15 bases remaining between them. The CDR3 runs to 15 residues. Germline CDR1 DFQATT, CDR2 SNEGSKA (reference sequence). Here the CDR3 DNA reads TGCAGTGCTAGAGACCCCGATGGGCTTGGCTATGGCTACACCTTC. It yields the protein CSARDPDGLGYGYTF.

This clonotype was recorded a few times. The chain carries TRBV6-2 or TRBV6-3 and TRBJ2-7, with 8 bases aligning to TRBD2. Trimming cost V 4 bases and J 3 bases; bases outside gene matches: 2. Germline CDR1 MNHEY, CDR2 SVGEGT. The CDR3 is 13 amino acids. CDR3 sequence: CASSLTSDYEQYF. The DNA for the CDR3 is TGTGCCAGCAGTTTGACTAGCGACTACGAGCAGTACTTC.

This clonotype was seen ten or more times. This chain joins TRBV6-1 and TRBJ1-5; 9 bases align to TRBD1. Germline loops: CDR1 MNHNS, CDR2 SASEGT. Germline trimming cut 2 bases from V and 5 bases from J; bases unmatched to any gene: 13. CDR3 length: 18 amino acids. CDR3 amino acids: CASSEFQMGQGPYQPQHF. The DNA of the CDR3 is TGTGCCAGCAGTGAATTTCAAATGGGACAGGGTCCCTATCAGCCCCAGCATTTT.

CDR3 sequence reads: CASIPRTGELFF. Written as DNA, the CDR3 is TGTGCCAGCATACCCCGCACCGGGGAGCTGTTTTTT. V is TRBV2 and J is TRBJ2-2; unclear D gene. CDR3 length: 12 residues. V lost 7 bases to trimming and J lost 4 bases, with 7 bases between them. The germline CDR1 and CDR2 sequences are SNHLY and FYNNEI.

Turning to this clonotype: This may be a read error: a much more frequent sequence differs by one nucleotide. This chain uses TRBV12-3 or TRBV12-4 with TRBJ2-7; D gene uncertain. The CDR3 spans 12 residues. The CDR3 DNA follows: TGTGCCCGCAGTTCAGGACGCATGGAGCAGTACTTC. This translates into CARSSGRMEQYF.

This clonotype was counted many times. The chain links TRBV28 to TRBJ2-2, with 8 positions matching TRBD2. J gave up 1 base and V 6 bases, and 19 bases lay outside the gene matches. CDR1 and CDR2 from the germline V gene are MDHEN and SYDVKM. CDR3 size: 20 residues. The CDR3 here is CASSAILTSDGSQNTGELFF. As DNA, the CDR3 is TGTGCCAGCAGCGCCATCCTGACTAGCGACGGAAGCCAGAACACCGGGGAGCTGTTTTTT.

The chain employs TRBV14 and TRBJ2-1, with D possibly matching TRBD1 (6 bases). The CDR3 sequence is 17 residues long. Deletions cut 3 bases from V and 0 bases from J, with 15 bases between. Germline values: CDR1 SGHDN, CDR2 FVKESK. The CDR3 region is CASSQGTNFSSYNEQFF. Written as DNA, the CDR3 is TGTGCCAGCAGCCAGGGGACAAACTTCAGCTCCTACAATGAGCAGTTCTTC.

The J gene is TRBJ2-1, the V gene TRBV5-6; TRBD2 agrees at 7 bases. The CDR3 totals 17 residues. V shed 4 bases and J 0 bases; nucleotides not matched to a gene: 10. The germline CDR1 and CDR2 sequences are SGHDT and YYEEEE. CDR3 amino acids: CASSIDTSANSYNEQFF. In DNA, the CDR3 is TGTGCCAGCAGCATCGACACTAGCGCAAACTCCTACAATGAGCAGTTCTTC. Variable domain in full (rest from reference TRBV5-6 and TRBJ2-1): DAGVTQSPTHLIKTRGQQVTLRCSPKSGHDTVSWYQQALGQGPQFIFQYYEEEERQRGNFPDRFSGHQFPNYSSELNVNALLLGDSALYLCASSIDTSANSYNEQFFGPGTRLTVL.

This clonotype has ten or more counts. The chain joins TRBV7-9 to TRBJ1-4; D is unresolved. The germline gives CDR1 SEHNR, CDR2 FQNEAQ (reference sequence). The CDR3 has 11 amino acids. The V end lost 5 bases, the J end lost 8 bases, and 6 bases lay between the germline ends. CDR3 DNA sequence: TGTGCCAGCAGCCCGGTCGAAAAACTGTTTTTT. Its translation is CASSPVEKLFF.

In its sample, this clonotype was seen a few times. The V call is TRBV27, the J call TRBJ1-5, with D uncertain. With 2 bases removed from V and 3 bases from J, the gap between germline ends came to 8 bases. The CDR3 totals 14 residues. The germline V gene has CDR1 MNHEY and CDR2 SMNVEV (reference sequence). The CDR3 region has the DNA TGTGCCAGCAGTTTAACAGCTTACAATCAGCCCCAGCATTTT. This gives the protein CASSLTAYNQPQHF.